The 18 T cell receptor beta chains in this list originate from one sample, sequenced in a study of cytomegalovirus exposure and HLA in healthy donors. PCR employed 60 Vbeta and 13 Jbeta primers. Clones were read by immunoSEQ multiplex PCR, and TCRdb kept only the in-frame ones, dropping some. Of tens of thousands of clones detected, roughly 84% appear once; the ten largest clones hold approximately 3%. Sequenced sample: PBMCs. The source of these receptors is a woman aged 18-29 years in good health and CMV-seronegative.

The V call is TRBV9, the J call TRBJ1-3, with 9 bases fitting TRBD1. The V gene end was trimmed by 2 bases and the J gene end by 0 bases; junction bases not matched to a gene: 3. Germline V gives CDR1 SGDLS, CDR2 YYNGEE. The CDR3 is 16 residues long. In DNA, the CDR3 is TGTGCCAGCAGCGTTGGACAGGGGCACTCTGGAAACACCATATATTTT. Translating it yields CASSVGQGHSGNTIYF.

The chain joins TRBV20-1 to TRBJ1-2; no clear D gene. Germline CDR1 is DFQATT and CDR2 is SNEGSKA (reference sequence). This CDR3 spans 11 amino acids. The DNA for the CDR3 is TGCCTTGCCCCGAGCCTTTATGGCTACACCTTC. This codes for CLAPSLYGYTF.

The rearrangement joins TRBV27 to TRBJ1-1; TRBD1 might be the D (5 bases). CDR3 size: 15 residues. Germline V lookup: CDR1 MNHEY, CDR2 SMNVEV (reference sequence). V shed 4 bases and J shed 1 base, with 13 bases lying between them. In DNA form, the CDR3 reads TGTGCCAGCAGTTATGGGGGACTACCGAACACTGAAGCTTTCTTT. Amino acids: CASSYGGLPNTEAFF.

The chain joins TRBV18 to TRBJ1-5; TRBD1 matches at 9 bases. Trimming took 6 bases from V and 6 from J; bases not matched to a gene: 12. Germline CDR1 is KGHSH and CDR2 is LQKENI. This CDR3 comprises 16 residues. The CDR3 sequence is CASSLGQGIFVQPQHF. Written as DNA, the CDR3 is TGTGCCAGCTCCCTAGGACAGGGGATATTCGTTCAGCCCCAGCATTTT.

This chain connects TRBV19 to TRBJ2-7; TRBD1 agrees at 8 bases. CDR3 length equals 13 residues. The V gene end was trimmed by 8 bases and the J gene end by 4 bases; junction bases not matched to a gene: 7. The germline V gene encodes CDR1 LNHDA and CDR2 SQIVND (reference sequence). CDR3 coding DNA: TGTGCCAGTGGGGCAGGGGGCAAGTACGAGCAGTACTTC. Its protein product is CASGAGGKYEQYF.

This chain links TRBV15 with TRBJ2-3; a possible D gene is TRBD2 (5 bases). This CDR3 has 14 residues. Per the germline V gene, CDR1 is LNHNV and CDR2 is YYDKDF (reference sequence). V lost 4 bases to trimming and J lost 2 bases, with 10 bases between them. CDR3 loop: CATSKADYTDTQYF. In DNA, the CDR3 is TGTGCCACCAGCAAAGCAGACTACACAGATACGCAGTATTTT.

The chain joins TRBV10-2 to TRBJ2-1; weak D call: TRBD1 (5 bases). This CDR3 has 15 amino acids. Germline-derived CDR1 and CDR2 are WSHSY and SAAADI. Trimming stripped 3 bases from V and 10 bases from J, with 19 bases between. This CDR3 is CASSDPFSTYREQFF. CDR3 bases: TGCGCCAGCAGTGACCCTTTCTCGACTTACAGGGAGCAGTTCTTC.

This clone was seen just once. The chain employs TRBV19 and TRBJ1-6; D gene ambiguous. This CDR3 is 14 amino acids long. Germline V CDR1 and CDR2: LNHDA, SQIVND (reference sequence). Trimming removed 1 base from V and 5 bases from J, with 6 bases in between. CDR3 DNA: TGTGCCAGTAGTATAGGGGCAGATAATTCACCCCTCCACTTT. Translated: CASSIGADNSPLHF.

This chain's CDR3 is CASSLLTRFNEQFF. The DNA of the CDR3 is TGTGCCAGCAGCCTCTTGACTAGATTCAATGAGCAGTTCTTC. The rearrangement uses TRBV4-2 and TRBJ2-1; maybe TRBD2 (6 bases). Germline CDR1 LGHNA, CDR2 YNFKEQ. V dropped 4 bases and J dropped 6 bases, with 13 bases sitting between them. There are 14 residues in the CDR3.

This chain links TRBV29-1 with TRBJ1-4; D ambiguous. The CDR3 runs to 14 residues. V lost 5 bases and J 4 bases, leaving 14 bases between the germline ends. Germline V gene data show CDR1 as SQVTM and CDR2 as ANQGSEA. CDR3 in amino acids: CSVREAGGNEKLFF. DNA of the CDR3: TGCAGCGTTCGCGAAGCTGGTGGTAATGAAAAACTGTTTTTT.

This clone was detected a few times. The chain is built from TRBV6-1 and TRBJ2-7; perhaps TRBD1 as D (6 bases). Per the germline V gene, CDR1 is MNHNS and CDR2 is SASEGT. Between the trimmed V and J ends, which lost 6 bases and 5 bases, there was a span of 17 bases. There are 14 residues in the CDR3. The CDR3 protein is CASRASGEINEQYF. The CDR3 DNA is TGTGCCAGCAGAGCATCAGGGGAAATCAACGAGCAGTACTTC.

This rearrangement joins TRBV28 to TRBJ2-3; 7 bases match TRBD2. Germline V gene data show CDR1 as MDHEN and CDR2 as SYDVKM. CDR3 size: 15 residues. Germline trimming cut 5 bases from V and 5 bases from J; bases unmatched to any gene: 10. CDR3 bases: TGTGCCAGCAGTGCCGGTGGGAGGGTGGAAGATACGCAGTATTTT. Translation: CASSAGGRVEDTQYF.

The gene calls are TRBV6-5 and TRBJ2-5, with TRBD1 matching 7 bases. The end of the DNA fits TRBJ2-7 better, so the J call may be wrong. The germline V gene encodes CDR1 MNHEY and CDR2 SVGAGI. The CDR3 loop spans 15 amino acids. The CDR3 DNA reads TGTGCCAGCAGTTACTCTGAGACAGGGCCCTACGAGCAGTACTTC. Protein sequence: CASSYSETGPYEQYF.

The CDR3 reads CASSVGGLAVAADTQYF. The CDR3 DNA reads as TGTGCCAGCAGCGTAGGGGGACTAGCGGTCGCAGCAGATACGCAGTATTTT. The chain couples TRBV9 to TRBJ2-3; the match to TRBD2 covers 11 bases. Germline loops: CDR1 SGDLS, CDR2 YYNGEE. The CDR3 spans 17 residues. V shed 0 bases, J shed 4 bases, and the junction held 7 bases outside the gene matches.

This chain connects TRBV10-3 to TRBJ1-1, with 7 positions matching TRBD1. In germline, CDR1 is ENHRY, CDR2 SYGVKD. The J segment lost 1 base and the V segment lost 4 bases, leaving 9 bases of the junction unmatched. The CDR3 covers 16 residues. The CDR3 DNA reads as TGTGCCATCAGTGGGGCTGAGGGGGCAGGGAACACTGAAGCTTTCTTT. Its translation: CAISGAEGAGNTEAFF.

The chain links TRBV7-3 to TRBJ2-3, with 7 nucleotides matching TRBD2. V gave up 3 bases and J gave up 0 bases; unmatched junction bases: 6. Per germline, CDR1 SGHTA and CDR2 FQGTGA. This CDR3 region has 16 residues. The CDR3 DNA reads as TGTGCCAGCAGCTTGGGAGGGTCCCAGAGCACAGATACGCAGTATTTT. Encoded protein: CASSLGGSQSTDTQYF.

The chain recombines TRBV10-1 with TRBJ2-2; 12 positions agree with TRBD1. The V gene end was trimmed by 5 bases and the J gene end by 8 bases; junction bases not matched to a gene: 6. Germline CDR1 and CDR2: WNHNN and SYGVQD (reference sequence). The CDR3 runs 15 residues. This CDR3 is CASSRGQGAVGELFF. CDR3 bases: TGCGCCAGCAGTCGGGGACAGGGGGCCGTTGGGGAGCTGTTTTTT.

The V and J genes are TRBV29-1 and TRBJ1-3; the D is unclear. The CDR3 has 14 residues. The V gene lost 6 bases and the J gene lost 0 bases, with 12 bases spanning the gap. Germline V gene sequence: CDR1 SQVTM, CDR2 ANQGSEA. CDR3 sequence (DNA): TGCAGCGTCCGCGGGTGGAGCTCTGGAAACACCATATATTTT. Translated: CSVRGWSSGNTIYF.